This is a list of T cell receptor beta chains from one sample in a study of cytomegalovirus exposure and HLA in healthy donors. Assay: immunoSEQ multiplex PCR; the TCRdb copy retains only in-frame clones and omits some. The sample contains 120,000 to 150,000 clones, 70% to 90% of which appear only once. The sequenced sample consisted of PBMCs. These TCRs come from a woman in her late teens or twenties in good health and CMV-seropositive. CDR3s include the opening cysteine and the closing phenylalanine or tryptophan.

v_gene	j_gene	CDR3aa
TRBV5-1	TRBJ2-3	CACNPRGGRTQYF
TRBV6-5	TRBJ1-4	CASSYSDRLSNEKLFF
TRBV7-9	TRBJ2-5	CASSFRETQYF
TRBV14	TRBJ2-3	CASSQVIRTDTQYF
TRBV11-3	TRBJ1-4	CASSFEAAAEEKLFF
TRBV7-3	TRBJ2-2	CASNPGRGGELFF
TRBV27	TRBJ2-3	CASTRDTQYF
TRBV30	TRBJ1-3	CARHDREGNTIYF
TRBV6-5	TRBJ2-5	CASSYSRLAQETQYF
TRBV7-9	TRBJ2-3	CASSLVAGGRGDTQYF
TRBV10-1	TRBJ2-5	CASSVQGGETQYF
TRBV7-2	TRBJ2-1	CASSFGTSGSVLFNEQFF
TRBV7-2	TRBJ1-1	CASSPADRRPEAFF
TRBV11-3	TRBJ2-1	CASSLEPYVAGSEQFF
TRBV29-1	TRBJ2-7	CSVTGGDDYEQYF
TRBV7-5	TRBJ2-1	CARSLTGQKNEQFF
TRBV7-6	TRBJ1-1	CASSSRTGGTEAFF
TRBV28	TRBJ1-4	CASSSVRTNEKLFF
TRBV28	TRBJ2-7	CASPGQTYEQYF
TRBV6-5	TRBJ1-4	CAGGTGGEKLFF
TRBV9	TRBJ2-4	CASSPSQRPNIQYF
TRBV7-9	TRBJ1-2	CASSFTGRYGYTF
TRBV6-5	TRBJ2-7	CASYGTYEQYF
TRBV4-2	TRBJ2-7	CASSHAYLGASGTYEQYF
TRBV29-1	TRBJ1-2	CSVGTGQRNYGYTF
TRBV13	TRBJ2-7	CASSFTRLGEQYF
TRBV15	TRBJ2-5	CATAGQEETQYF
TRBV30	TRBJ2-5	CAWSTGASGQETQYF
TRBV7-9	TRBJ2-7	CASSPTLASEQYF
TRBV4-3	TRBJ1-2	CASSQDLLTNYGYTF
TRBV27	TRBJ2-1	CASSLYNEQFF
TRBV7-9	TRBJ2-3	CASSLEPGQDSSTDTQYF
TRBV11-2	TRBJ1-5	CASSLGPGDAQHF
TRBV28	TRBJ1-1	CASNPGQGTEAFF
TRBV1	TRBJ2-7	CTSRRGRRTYEQYF
TRBV4-1	TRBJ1-1	CASSLGHSNTEAFF
TRBV30	TRBJ2-3	CAGQVRADTQYF
TRBV19	TRBJ2-7	CASSTGQRVSYEQYF
TRBV2	TRBJ2-2	CASSEAGGVNTGELFF
TRBV6-1	TRBJ2-5	CASRLTGSETQYF
TRBV6-5	TRBJ1-1	CASSFSGGRTEAFF
TRBV28	TRBJ2-5	CASSFREGRGTQYF
TRBV6-5	TRBJ1-1	CASSYGREFKGTEAFF
TRBV4-3	TRBJ2-3	CASSQGLASTDTQYF
TRBV25-1	TRBJ1-2	CASAAVTAPYGYTF